Listed here is a single T cell receptor (beta chain). Antigen specificity is unknown. A J-beta primer mix and a sample-barcoded 5' primer were used in a second PCR of roughly 6 to 12 cycles. Every cDNA molecule carried a tag from a template-switch adaptor bearing 12 random nucleotides. TCRdb redid the calling of the 5' RACE reads with MiXCR, one entry per CDR3 protein. Here the sample spans about 730,000 distinct CDR3 sequences, approximately 39% being singletons. This CDR3 is 12 amino acids long. Germline lookup yields CDR1 SNHLY and CDR2 FYNNEI. Researchers report isolating at least 6.5 million PBMCs per sample. The data originate from a study of blood T cells in healthy people across ages. Study-level results: Fewer expanded clones and more diversity marked long-lived versus aged donors.

This receptor was obtained from an older woman in good health. Sequenced material: blood. The rearrangement links TRBV2 to TRBJ2-5; the D gene is possibly TRBD2 (5 bases). The J call may be faulty, since TRBJ2-7 better matches the DNA end. The CDR3 loop reads CASGRTSLEQYF. The DNA of the CDR3 is TGTGCCAGCGGCCGGACTTCCCTCGAGCAGTACTTC.